This TCR beta chain is from a study of blood T cell repertoires in COVID-19. Germline loops: CDR1 ENHRY, CDR2 SYGVKD. Trimming pared 0 bases from V and 8 bases from J, leaving 10 bases between. CDR3 length: 14 residues. Only a few counts were recorded for this clone. Using immunoSEQ multiplex PCR, the repertoire was profiled, and TCRdb retains in-frame clones only, with some absent. The profile shows 110,000 to 150,000 clones, 84% of them singletons. The V and J genes are TRBV10-3 and TRBJ1-4; unclear D gene. The source is a woman younger than 35 who had been exposed to COVID-19. The sample taken for sequencing was PBMCs or T cells enriched from blood (not recorded which). The CDR3 spells CAISESTGGEKLFF. CDR3 DNA sequence: TGTGCCATCAGTGAGTCAACGGGAGGGGAAAAACTGTTTTTT.